This T cell receptor (beta chain) was observed in a study of OX40 agonist ivuxolimab in advanced cancers. TCRdb's copy holds only in-frame clones and misses some; the assay was immunoSEQ multiplex PCR. The repertoire holds about 6,200 clones, with approximately 81% as singletons. The V and J ends lost 0 bases and 5 bases respectively, with 7 bases between them. Germline-derived CDR1 and CDR2 are SGHAT and FQNNGV. This CDR3 is built from 13 residues. Of note for this clone: Its antigen is not identified.

Regarding the study as a whole: Antigen specificity remained undetermined for the expanded peripheral T cells. In the 0.1 to 3.0 mg/kg range, CD4+ and CD8+ blood T cells had expanded clonally by week 6.

The source is an adult with an advanced solid tumor such as melanoma, head and neck, liver or kidney cancer. The material was CD4+ or CD8+ T cells sorted from blood, obtained in a trial of the OX40 agonist ivuxolimab. The chain uses TRBV11-2 and TRBJ1-1; D is ambiguous. The CDR3 nucleotides are TGTGCCAGCAGCTTAGATCTCTATACTGAAGCTTTCTTT. Amino acid sequence: CASSLDLYTEAFF.